These 16 T cell receptor beta chains originate from one sample sequenced in a study of T cell repertoires in cytomegalovirus infection (dated by TCRdb to the late 2010s). The antigens of these receptors remain unknown. Sequencing relied on an Illumina HiSeq 1500. TCRdb redid the processing of the public reads, applying fastp at Q25 and MiXCR, and retained in-frame beta chains. Every CDR3 protein is listed once, alongside the most common genes and DNA of its rows. The sample includes around 710,000 distinct CDR3 sequences, with roughly 29% observed a single time. About an eighth of the sample is taken by the ten largest. Explained via the paper, the treatment or condition label denotes: in vitro stimulation with specific CMV peptide epitopes to enrich CMV-specific T cells. Source: cultured CD8+ T cells from PBMCs, taken from culture after CMV antigen stimulation. These receptors came from a human donor in good health (CMV status not recorded). Some clones in this sample may be carry-over from other donors' samples.

The V and J genes are TRBV5-1 and TRBJ2-5, with 7 nucleotides matching TRBD1. In germline, CDR1 is SGHRS, CDR2 YFSETQ. The CDR3 extends over 15 amino acids. Trimming took 4 bases from V and 2 from J; bases not matched to a gene: 8. The CDR3 loop is CASSVPGQRQETQYF. The CDR3 DNA is TGCGCCAGCAGCGTCCCGGGACAGAGACAAGAGACCCAGTACTTC.

This chain connects TRBV10-3 to TRBJ1-3; D unresolved. The CDR3 contains 16 residues. CDR1 ENHRY and CDR2 SYGVKD come from the germline V gene. V lost 1 base and J 2 bases, leaving 12 bases between the germline ends. The CDR3 DNA sequence: TGTGCCATCAGTGAGTTGGGGATGAATCCTGGAAACACCATATATTTT. It is translated as CAISELGMNPGNTIYF.

This chain links TRBV10-3 with TRBJ2-7; 12 bases are shared with TRBD2. The V gene's germline CDR1 is ENHRY and CDR2 SYGVKD. CDR3 length: 14 residues. The V and J ends lost 8 bases and 4 bases, in that order; junction bases with no gene match: 6. In DNA, the CDR3 is TGTGCCATCGGGGAGACTAGCGGGGGTTACGAGCAGTACGTC. The encoded protein is CAIGETSGGYEQYV.

The V gene is TRBV3-1, the J gene TRBJ2-5; TRBD2 matches at 10 bases. The junction had 11 bases not matched to a gene; V was cut back by 0 bases and J by 7 bases. CDR3 length: 17 amino acids. Germline loops: CDR1 LGHDT, CDR2 YNNKEL (reference sequence). The CDR3 nucleotides are TGTGCCAGCAGCCAAGAGGCTAGCGGGGGTGTCGAAAGGACCCAGTACTTC. Translating gives CASSQEASGGVERTQYF.

This chain uses TRBV5-4 with TRBJ2-7; the D gene is possibly TRBD2 (5 bases). The germline CDR1 and CDR2 sequences are SGHNT and YYREEE (reference sequence). Deletions cut 2 bases from V and 4 bases from J, with 16 bases between. The CDR3 spans 15 residues. CDR3 sequence reads: CASSFKRETTYEQYF. As DNA, the CDR3 is TGTGCCAGCAGCTTCAAACGGGAAACAACGTACGAGCAGTACTTC.

This clonotype has a handful of counts. CDR3 sequence (DNA): TGCAGCGTTGTGTCGGGGAGGGGAAACACCGGGGAGCTGTTTTTT. Translated, it gives CSVVSGRGNTGELFF. V gene TRBV29-1 combines with J gene TRBJ2-2, with 7 bases that match TRBD2. V lost 4 bases and J lost 2; bases outside the gene matches: 7. Germline V lookup: CDR1 SQVTM, CDR2 ANQGSEA. There are 15 residues in the CDR3.

J is TRBJ2-2 and V is TRBV10-3, with 9 bases aligning to TRBD2. With 10 bases clipped from V and 7 bases from J, the junction kept 16 bases outside the gene matches. Germline V lookup: CDR1 ENHRY, CDR2 SYGVKD. The CDR3 sequence is 16 residues long. The CDR3 region is CATGWSSGGVGGELFF. CDR3 coding DNA: TGTGCCACCGGCTGGAGTAGCGGGGGTGTTGGCGGGGAGCTGTTTTTT.

This clonotype was recorded a few times. In DNA, the CDR3 is TGCGCCAGCAGCCAAGGGGACAGGGGGCTTCAAAACACCATATATTTT. It codes for CASSQGDRGLQNTIYF. The rearrangement uses TRBV4-3 and TRBJ1-3, with 12 nucleotides matching TRBD1. Unmatched junction bases numbered 4, after V lost 1 base and J lost 6 bases. The CDR3 has 16 amino acids. The germline CDR1 and CDR2 sequences are LGHNA and YSLEER.

About this clonotype itself: Germline and junction disagree at one end, which may indicate a read error. The chain links TRBV4-1 to TRBJ2-7, with D possibly called TRBD1 or TRBD2 (6 bases each). Looked up from germline, CDR1 is MGHRA and CDR2 is YSYEKL. The CDR3 spans 15 residues. CDR3 sequence: CASSPKGGSSYEQYF. The CDR3 DNA is TGTGCCAGCAGCCCGAAGGGGGGTTCGAGTTACGAGCAGTACTTC.

Concerning this clonotype itself: A read error is likely, as this CDR3 ends without the conserved phenylalanine or tryptophan. The gene calls are TRBV12-5 and TRBJ1-1; D unclear. Between the trimmed V and J ends, which lost 1 base and 1 base, there was a span of 10 bases. In germline, CDR1 is LGHNT, CDR2 FRNRAP. The CDR3 extends over 15 amino acids. The CDR3 DNA reads as TGTGCTAGTGGTTTGGGACGGACGGCGAACACTGAAGCTTTCTCT. It encodes CASGLGRTANTEAFS.

This chain connects TRBV5-8 to TRBJ2-3; tentatively, D is TRBD1 (5 bases). V lost 0 bases, J lost 3 bases, and 14 bases lay in between. Germline loops: CDR1 SGHTS, CDR2 YDEGEE. The CDR3 consists of 16 residues. The CDR3 loop is CASSLALRGRTDTQYF. The CDR3, as DNA: TGTGCCAGCAGCTTGGCTTTAAGGGGTCGAACAGATACGCAGTATTTT.

This clonotype was counted between two and nine times. The chain uses TRBV12-3 or TRBV12-4 and TRBJ1-2; D is unresolved. CDR3 length equals 15 residues. V dropped 4 bases and J dropped 3 bases, with 15 bases sitting between them. Here the CDR3 DNA reads TGTGCCAGCAGTTGGGTTTTGTCCGGGGACTATGGCTACACCTTC. This translates into CASSWVLSGDYGYTF.

This clonotype showed up many times. This rearrangement joins TRBV6-1 to TRBJ2-1; D possibly corresponds to TRBD1 (5 bases). Germline CDR1 reads MNHNS; CDR2 reads SASEGT. The CDR3 is 14 residues long. Trimming took off 10 bases at V and 3 bases at J, with 16 bases between the two ends. The CDR3 DNA follows: TGTGCCATCCGGACAATCGGGCACTACAATGAGCAGTTCTTC. Its protein is CAIRTIGHYNEQFF.

The V call is TRBV9, the J call TRBJ2-1; D possibly corresponds to TRBD1 (6 bases). Trimming removed 3 bases from V and 9 bases from J, with 25 bases in between. This CDR3 is 17 amino acids long. The V gene's germline CDR1 is SGDLS and CDR2 YYNGEE. The CDR3 coding sequence is TGTGCCAGCAGCGAATCCACAGGGTACCCCATACTCGGTGAGCAGTTCTTC. This sequence encodes CASSESTGYPILGEQFF.

The chain recombines TRBV20-1 with TRBJ2-3; the match to TRBD2 covers 7 bases. The germline gives CDR1 DFQATT, CDR2 SNEGSKA (reference sequence). CDR3 length equals 17 residues. V dropped 0 bases and J dropped 4; count of bases not matched to a gene: 13. CDR3 loop: CSARDPGLTGVSDTQYF. Here the CDR3 DNA reads TGCAGTGCTAGAGACCCGGGACTAACGGGGGTGTCAGATACGCAGTATTTT.

This clonotype was picked up one time. The chain couples TRBV4-3 to TRBJ1-2; 8 bases fit TRBD1. The length of the CDR3 is 18 residues. Germline V gene lookup returns CDR1 LGHNA and CDR2 YSLEER. With 0 bases clipped from V and 1 base from J, the junction kept 10 bases outside the gene matches. CDR3 sequence reads: CASSQDGLGQDINYGYTF. In DNA form, the CDR3 reads TGCGCCAGCAGCCAAGATGGATTGGGACAGGACATTAACTATGGCTACACCTTC.